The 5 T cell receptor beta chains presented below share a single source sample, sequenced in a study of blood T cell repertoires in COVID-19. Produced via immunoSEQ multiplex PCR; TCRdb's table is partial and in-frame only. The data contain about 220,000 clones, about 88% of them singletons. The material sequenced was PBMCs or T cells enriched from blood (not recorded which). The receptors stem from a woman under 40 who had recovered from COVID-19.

The CDR3 nucleotides are TGTGCCAGCAGCTTAGTACTAGCGGGGGGGCTAAGCACCGGGGAGCTGTTTTTT. Residues: CASSLVLAGGLSTGELFF. The chain has TRBV11-2 and TRBJ2-2; TRBD2 matches at 13 bases. Germline loops: CDR1 SGHAT, CDR2 FQNNGV. J was trimmed by 4 bases and V by 1 base; bases with no gene match: 6. This CDR3 has 18 amino acids.

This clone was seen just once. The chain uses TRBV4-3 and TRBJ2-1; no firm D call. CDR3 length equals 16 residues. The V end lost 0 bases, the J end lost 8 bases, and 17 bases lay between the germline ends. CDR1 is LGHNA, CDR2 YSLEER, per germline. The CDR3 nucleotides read TGCGCCAGCAGCCAAGAAGCCGTAGCAGTGCTGGATGAGCAGTTCTTC. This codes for CASSQEAVAVLDEQFF.

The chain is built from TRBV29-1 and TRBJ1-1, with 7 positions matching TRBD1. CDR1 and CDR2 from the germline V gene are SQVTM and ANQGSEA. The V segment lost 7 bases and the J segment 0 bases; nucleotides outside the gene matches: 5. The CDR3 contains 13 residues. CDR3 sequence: CSGRQGMNTEAFF. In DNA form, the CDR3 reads TGCAGCGGTCGACAGGGCATGAACACTGAAGCTTTCTTT.

CDR3 region: CASSRTGDYGYTF. The CDR3 DNA is TGTGCCAGCAGCCGGACGGGGGACTATGGCTACACCTTC. V gene TRBV11-2 combines with J gene TRBJ1-2, with a possible D match to TRBD1 (5 bases). Trimming pared 5 bases from V and 3 bases from J, leaving 10 bases between. The CDR3 extends over 13 amino acids. Germline V gene sequence: CDR1 SGHAT, CDR2 FQNNGV.

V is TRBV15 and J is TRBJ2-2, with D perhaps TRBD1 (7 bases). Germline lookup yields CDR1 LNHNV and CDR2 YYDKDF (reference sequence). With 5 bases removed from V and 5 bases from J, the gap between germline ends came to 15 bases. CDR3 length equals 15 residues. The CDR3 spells CATSGGGTVTGELFF. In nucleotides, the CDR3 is TGTGCCACCAGCGGAGGGGGGACAGTAACCGGGGAGCTGTTTTTT. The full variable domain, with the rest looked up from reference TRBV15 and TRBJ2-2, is DAMVIQNPRYQVTQFGKPVTLSCSQTLNHNVMYWYQQKSSQAPKLLFHYYDKDFNNEADTPDNFQSRRPNTSFCFLDIRSPGLGDTAMYLCATSGGGTVTGELFFGEGSRLTVL.